The entry below gives a single T cell receptor (beta chain) sequence along with its context. The entry originates in a study of shared clonotypes between healthy human individuals. As for the study in general: Aged between 18 and 49, the donors were two women and a few men.

The naive CD8 fraction comprised CD45RO-negative cells positively selected for CCR7 and excluded terminally differentiated effector memory CD45RA+ cells. Study donors comprised healthy, HIV-negative adults devoid of recent acute infection or vaccination. CDR3 length: 15 amino acids. Germline CDR1 is MGHDK and CDR2 is SYGVNS. Deletions cut 3 bases from V and 3 bases from J, with 15 bases between. Using immunoSEQ multiplex PCR, the repertoire was profiled, and TCRdb retains in-frame clones only, with some absent. The sample contains 800,000 or so clones, approximately 96% of which appear only once. Sequencing was performed on naive CD8+ T cells sorted from blood. The TCR comes from a man aged 25-45 years in good health. The chain has TRBV25-1 and TRBJ2-7, with D possibly being TRBD2 (6 bases). CDR3 nucleotides: TGTGCCAGCAGTGATAGTCTGCGCGGGGTCTACGAGCAGTACTTC. It codes for CASSDSLRGVYEQYF.